A selection of T cell receptor beta chains follows, all from one sample in a study of blood T cell repertoires in COVID-19. Method: immunoSEQ multiplex PCR; TCRdb's copy keeps in-frame clones and lacks some. The table includes roughly 110,000 clones, roughly 88% detected once. The sequenced material came from peripheral blood. These receptors were taken from a man aged 50-60 years with active or convalescent COVID-19. The CDR3 runs from the conserved cysteine through the conserved F or W. The D gene is left open where the match is weak. Size is stated for part of the rows, as once, few or many counts, or as a class when the clone is expanded.

V gene,D gene,J gene,clone size,CDR3 protein,CDR3 DNA
TRBV6-5,TRBD2,TRBJ2-5,NA,CASNGAGAETQYF,TGTGCCAGCAACGGGGCGGGAGCGGAGACCCAGTACTTC
TRBV5-4,TRBD2,TRBJ2-7,NA,CASSSREWEGPQEQYF,TGTGCCAGCAGTTCGAGGGAGTGGGAGGGCCCTCAGGAGCAGTACTTC
TRBV5-1,NA,TRBJ2-2,NA,CASRPGLDTGELFF,TGCGCCAGCAGGCCGGGACTTGACACCGGGGAGCTGTTTTTT
TRBV6-4,NA,TRBJ2-1,NA,CATSDSYYEQFF,TGTGCCACCTCCGACAGTTACTATGAGCAGTTCTTC
TRBV5-1,TRBD1,TRBJ2-7,NA,CASSLAGQTSYEQYF,TGCGCCAGCAGCTTGGCGGGACAGACCTCCTACGAGCAGTACTTC
TRBV29-1,NA,TRBJ2-7,NA,CSVEDIGSVTPHEQYF,TGCAGCGTTGAAGATATCGGGTCCGTGACTCCCCACGAGCAGTACTTC
TRBV28,TRBD1,TRBJ1-5,NA,CASSQTGGGQPQHF,TGTGCCAGCAGCCAGACAGGGGGCGGACAGCCCCAGCATTTT
TRBV6-2/TRBV6-3,NA,TRBJ1-5,NA,CASSWDISNQPQHF,TGTGCCAGCAGCTGGGACATTAGCAATCAGCCCCAGCATTTT
TRBV28,NA,TRBJ2-2,once,CASSLEEGRSGELFF,TGTGCCAGCAGTCTAGAGGAGGGTCGGTCCGGGGAGCTGTTTTTT
TRBV9,TRBD2,TRBJ2-1,NA,CASSAPSGRALNEQFF,TGTGCCAGCAGCGCCCCTAGCGGGAGGGCCCTAAATGAGCAGTTCTTC
TRBV2,TRBD2,TRBJ2-1,NA,CASSEATWGLASNEQFF,TGTGCCAGCAGTGAAGCCACTTGGGGACTAGCGAGCAATGAGCAGTTCTTC
TRBV5-1,NA,TRBJ2-1,NA,CASSPAGPSNNEQFF,TGCGCCAGCAGCCCGGCGGGGCCTTCTAACAATGAGCAGTTCTTC
TRBV6-5,NA,TRBJ2-1,NA,CASREVPGDNEQFF,TGTGCCAGCAGGGAGGTCCCCGGCGACAATGAGCAGTTCTTC
TRBV9,NA,TRBJ2-7,few,CASSVAIGVYEQYF,TGTGCCAGCAGCGTAGCTATAGGGGTTTACGAGCAGTACTTC